The rows below give T cell receptor beta chains drawn from one sample of a study of blood T cell repertoires in COVID-19. Profiled with immunoSEQ multiplex PCR; TCRdb holds only in-frame clones, not every one. The table lists 90,000 to 150,000 clones, around three quarters of them singletons. Sequences were obtained from peripheral blood. The receptors shown here come from a woman at least 80 years old with acute or convalescent COVID-19. CDR3s include the opening cysteine and the closing phenylalanine or tryptophan. Fields, in order: clone size, D gene, J gene, V gene, CDR3 length, CDR3 protein, CDR3 DNA. D genes are given only for firm matches. The size of a clone is reported for some rows only, either as once, few or many, or as a class for expanded clones.

few NA TRBJ1-1 TRBV18 15 CASSPNGGRDTEAFF TGTGCCAGCTCACCAAACGGGGGGCGGGACACTGAAGCTTTCTTT
NA NA TRBJ2-2 TRBV12-3/TRBV12-4 13 CASSSYPTGELFF TGTGCCAGCAGTTCCTACCCCACCGGGGAGCTGTTTTTT
NA NA TRBJ2-7 TRBV6-5 13 CASMTVKGNEQYF TGTGCCAGTATGACAGTCAAGGGTAACGAGCAGTACTTC
NA NA TRBJ2-7 TRBV27 14 CASSLKWGPYEQYF TGTGCCAGCAGTTTAAAATGGGGCCCATACGAGCAGTACTTC
NA TRBD2 TRBJ2-3 TRBV4-3 17 CASSQEASGGFADTQYF TGCGCCAGCAGCCAAGAAGCTAGCGGGGGGTTCGCAGATACGCAGTATTTT
NA TRBD1 TRBJ2-5 TRBV6-5 14 CASRKTGGKETQYF TGTGCCAGCAGGAAGACAGGGGGAAAAGAGACCCAGTACTTC
NA TRBD1 TRBJ2-2 TRBV7-6 15 CASSPDRAITGELFF TGTGCCAGCAGCCCAGACAGGGCAATCACCGGGGAGCTGTTTTTT
NA NA TRBJ2-1 TRBV10-1 14 CASSEGGARNEQFF TGCGCCAGCAGTGAGGGGGGGGCCCGCAATGAGCAGTTCTTC
few TRBD2 TRBJ2-2 TRBV7-2 17 CASSLRLAGANTGELFF TGTGCCAGCAGCTTAAGGCTAGCGGGGGCCAACACCGGGGAGCTGTTTTTT
once TRBD1 TRBJ1-1 TRBV5-1 14 CASSLAGGGTEAFF TGCGCCAGCAGCTTGGCAGGGGGCGGCACTGAAGCTTTCTTT
NA NA TRBJ1-2 TRBV6-5 16 CASSYSNVMEAYGYTF TGTGCCAGCAGTTACTCGAACGTAATGGAGGCCTATGGCTACACCTTC
NA NA TRBJ1-1 TRBV6-6 15 CASSFQRGGRTEAFF TGTGCCAGCAGCTTTCAACGCGGGGGGAGGACTGAAGCTTTCTTT
NA NA TRBJ1-2 TRBV18 13 CASSPEGSYGYTF TGTGCCAGCTCACCCGAGGGTTCCTATGGCTACACCTTC
NA TRBD2 TRBJ2-1 TRBV2 15 CARQREGSSYNEQFF TGTGCTCGGCAGCGGGAGGGGAGCTCCTACAATGAGCAGTTCTTC
NA NA TRBJ1-2 TRBV30 16 CAWSAPGTPAGGGYTF TGTGCCTGGAGTGCCCCCGGGACTCCGGCCGGGGGGGGCTACACCTTC
NA NA TRBJ2-2 TRBV6-1 15 CASSDLGPYAGELFF TGTGCCAGCAGTGACCTTGGGCCCTACGCCGGGGAGCTGTTTTTT
NA TRBD1 TRBJ1-6 TRBV19 16 CASSFLQGPSNSPLHF TGTGCCAGTAGTTTCCTACAGGGGCCGTCTAATTCACCCCTCCACTTT
NA TRBD1 TRBJ2-2 TRBV5-1 14 CASSLQGAAGELFF TGCGCCAGCAGCTTGCAGGGGGCGGCCGGGGAGCTGTTTTTT
once NA TRBJ2-7 TRBV5-1 13 CASSFAEDYEQYF TGCGCCAGCAGCTTTGCCGAGGACTACGAGCAGTACTTC
NA TRBD1 TRBJ1-3 TRBV7-8 15 CASSLSWTGGNTIYF TGTGCCAGCAGCTTATCATGGACAGGGGGAAACACCATATATTTT
once NA TRBJ2-6 TRBV6-2/TRBV6-3 15 CASSPGTSGANVLTF TGTGCCAGCAGTCCCGGGACTTCTGGGGCCAACGTCCTGACTTTC
NA NA TRBJ1-3 TRBV7-2 16 CASSLVSGRWGNTIYF TGTGCCAGCAGCTTAGTATCGGGGAGGTGGGGAAACACCATATATTTT
few NA TRBJ2-5 TRBV7-2 13 CASSFVGRGTQYF TGTGCCAGCAGCTTCGTGGGTCGCGGGACCCAGTACTTC
NA TRBD2 TRBJ2-5 TRBV9 16 CASSVFGLAGKETQYF TGTGCCAGCAGCGTATTTGGGCTAGCGGGAAAAGAGACCCAGTACTTC
NA NA TRBJ2-2 TRBV7-2 13 CASSLGPTGELFF TGTGCCAGCAGCTTAGGTCCGACCGGGGAGCTGTTTTTT
NA TRBD1 TRBJ2-1 TRBV5-5 15 CASSLEGQEYNEQFF TGTGCCAGCAGCTTGGAGGGACAGGAGTACAATGAGCAGTTCTTC
NA TRBD1 TRBJ1-1 TRBV19 13 CASDGTGNTEAFF TGTGCCAGTGACGGGACAGGGAACACTGAAGCTTTCTTT
NA TRBD1 TRBJ2-7 TRBV27 16 CAILWVRLQGAYEQYF TGTGCCATCCTATGGGTGAGACTACAGGGGGCATACGAGCAGTACTTC
NA TRBD1 TRBJ1-1 TRBV3-1/TRBV3-2 14 CASSRGDRNTEAFF TGTGCCAGCAGCCGGGGGGACAGGAACACTGAAGCTTTCTTT
NA NA TRBJ2-3 TRBV5-6 16 CASSTGTSPDTDTQYF TGTGCCAGCAGTACCGGGACTTCACCTGACACAGATACGCAGTATTTT
few NA TRBJ2-2 TRBV5-1 15 CATSSGQGNTGELFF TGCGCCACCTCGTCAGGCCAGGGTAACACCGGGGAGCTGTTTTTT
once NA TRBJ1-2 TRBV7-2 15 CASSQSPVVNYGYTF TGTGCCAGCAGTCAGTCGCCAGTCGTTAACTATGGCTACACCTTC
NA NA TRBJ2-3 TRBV7-2 12 CASSLVRNTQYF TGTGCCAGCAGCTTAGTGCGGAATACGCAGTATTTT
NA NA TRBJ1-4 TRBV6-1 18 CASSENRWVPGANEKLFF TGTGCCAGCAGTGAAAATAGATGGGTGCCAGGGGCTAATGAAAAACTGTTTTTT
NA NA TRBJ2-7 TRBV6-2/TRBV6-3 13 CASSYYLFYEQYF TGTGCCAGCAGTTATTATTTGTTCTACGAGCAGTACTTC
NA TRBD1 TRBJ1-6 TRBV27 13 CASRTGIRSPLHF TGTGCCAGCCGGACAGGGATAAGATCACCCCTCCACTTT
NA NA TRBJ2-2 TRBV5-1 16 CASSSSSAAGIGELFF TGCGCCAGCAGCTCCTCTTCAGCCGCAGGTATCGGGGAGCTGTTTTTT
NA TRBD1 TRBJ1-1 TRBV11-1 13 CASSGDRGSEAFF TGTGCCAGCAGCGGAGACAGGGGATCTGAAGCTTTCTTT
NA TRBD1 TRBJ2-5 TRBV28 15 CASSSSSGGRETQYF TGTGCCAGCAGTTCCTCCTCAGGGGGCAGGGAGACCCAGTACTTC
NA NA TRBJ2-2 TRBV19 14 CASRTDANTGELFF TGTGCCAGTAGGACAGACGCGAACACCGGGGAGCTGTTTTTT
NA TRBD2 TRBJ2-3 TRBV11-1 16 CASSLNSAGVGDTQYF TGTGCCAGCAGCCTGAATTCGGCGGGGGTCGGGGATACGCAGTATTTT
NA NA TRBJ2-5 TRBV14 12 CASSQVRETQYF TGTGCCAGCAGCCAAGTTAGAGAGACCCAGTACTTC
NA NA TRBJ2-3 TRBV19 13 CASRSDSSHTQYF TGTGCCAGCAGATCGGACAGCTCACATACGCAGTATTTT
NA TRBD2 TRBJ2-3 TRBV6-2/TRBV6-3 16 CASSYGASGSLDTQYF TGTGCCAGCAGTTACGGCGCTAGCGGGAGTTTGGATACGCAGTATTTT
NA NA TRBJ1-4 TRBV9 15 CASSVGGTTNEKLFF TGTGCCAGCAGCGTAGGAGGGACAACTAATGAAAAACTGTTTTTT
NA NA TRBJ2-3 TRBV7-3 14 CASSLMGLTDTQYF TGTGCCAGCAGCTTAATGGGGCTCACAGATACGCAGTATTTT
NA NA TRBJ1-5 TRBV6-2/TRBV6-3 14 CASSLWDKNQPQHF TGTGCCAGCAGTTTATGGGACAAGAATCAGCCCCAGCATTTT
NA NA TRBJ1-3 TRBV19 13 CASRTGGGNTIYF TGTGCCAGTCGGACTGGAGGAGGAAACACCATATATTTT